A single sample gave rise to the 20 T cell receptor beta chains below, sequenced in a study of blood T cells in healthy people across ages. The second PCR ran about 6 to 12 cycles with a sample-barcoded 5' primer and J-beta primers. TCRdb analysed the 5' RACE reads with MiXCR anew, one entry per CDR3 protein. The sample consists of over a million distinct CDR3 sequences, about 40% of them appearing once. Sequenced material: blood. These receptors were taken from a woman aged 18-29 years in good health.

The count of this clonotype is one. The rearrangement links TRBV11-2 to TRBJ1-1; 7 positions agree with TRBD1. Germline CDR1 reads SGHAT; CDR2 reads FQNNGV. V gave up 5 bases and J gave up 0 bases; unmatched junction bases: 9. The CDR3 is 16 residues long. CDR3 loop: CASSPDRERLNTEAFF. In nucleotides, the CDR3 is TGTGCCAGCAGCCCAGACAGGGAACGTCTGAACACTGAAGCTTTCTTT.

The chain recombines TRBV10-3 with TRBJ2-6; D gene unclear. V lost 4 bases to trimming and J lost 0 bases, with 10 bases between them. CDR1 is ENHRY, CDR2 SYGVKD, per germline. The CDR3 runs to 16 residues. CDR3 nucleotides: TGTGCCATCAGTGGGCCTAGTGCCTCTGGGGCCAACGTCCTGACTTTC. It encodes CAISGPSASGANVLTF.

This clonotype occurred a few times. The rearrangement joins TRBV27 to TRBJ2-5; TRBD2 matches at 10 bases. V lost 3 bases and J lost 2; bases outside the gene matches: 6. Germline V lookup: CDR1 MNHEY, CDR2 SMNVEV (reference sequence). The CDR3 has 16 residues. The CDR3 spells CASSFLAGGAQETQYF. Here the CDR3 DNA reads TGTGCCAGCAGTTTTTTAGCGGGGGGTGCTCAAGAGACCCAGTACTTC.

The chain is built from TRBV5-1 and TRBJ2-7; possibly TRBD1 for D (6 bases). The CDR3 has 14 residues. V gave up 7 bases and J gave up 0 bases, with 14 bases separating them. Germline V gene lookup returns CDR1 SGHRS and CDR2 YFSETQ. CDR3 region: CASARQAHSYEQYF. The CDR3 coding sequence is TGCGCCAGCGCCAGACAGGCCCACTCCTACGAGCAGTACTTC. Drawing the rest from reference TRBV5-1 and TRBJ2-7, the complete variable domain is KAGVTQTPRYLIKTRGQQVTLSCSPISGHRSVSWYQQTPGQGLQFLFEYFSETQRNKGNFPGRFSGRQFSNSRSEMNVSTLELGDSALYLCASARQAHSYEQYFGPGTRLTVT.

The chain joins TRBV10-2 to TRBJ2-3, with TRBD2 as a possible D gene (6 bases). CDR3 length: 14 residues. V lost 6 bases, J lost 2 bases, and 12 bases lay in between. Germline loops: CDR1 WSHSY, CDR2 SAAADI. The CDR3 DNA follows: TGCGCCAGCAGCACTAGCCTTTCCACAGATACGCAGTATTTT. Protein sequence: CASSTSLSTDTQYF.

The chain is built from TRBV12-3 or TRBV12-4 and TRBJ2-7; D possibly corresponds to TRBD1 (5 bases). This CDR3 is 13 amino acids long. Trimming pared 8 bases from V and 0 bases from J, leaving 11 bases between. The CDR3 sequence is CASLGADSYEQYF. The CDR3 DNA reads TGTGCCAGCCTAGGGGCCGACTCCTACGAGCAGTACTTC.

This clonotype showed up just a few times. The chain has TRBV5-1 and TRBJ2-7; D is perhaps TRBD1 or TRBD2 (5 bases each). The CDR3 sequence is 15 residues long. Germline-derived CDR1 and CDR2 are SGHRS and YFSETQ. Trimming took 0 bases from V and 0 from J, leaving 10 bases between them. The CDR3 DNA reads as TGCGCCAGCAGCTTGGGGGACGCGAGCTCCTACGAGCAGTACTTC. It codes for CASSLGDASSYEQYF. Full variable domain (missing parts from reference TRBV5-1 and TRBJ2-7): KAGVTQTPRYLIKTRGQQVTLSCSPISGHRSVSWYQQTPGQGLQFLFEYFSETQRNKGNFPGRFSGRQFSNSRSEMNVSTLELGDSALYLCASSLGDASSYEQYFGPGTRLTVT.

This clonotype occurred a few times. The chain is built from TRBV7-8 and TRBJ2-3; D gene uncertain. V lost 3 bases and J 6 bases, leaving 13 bases between the germline ends. Per the germline V gene, CDR1 is SGHVS and CDR2 is FQNEAQ. This CDR3 has 14 amino acids. The CDR3 loop reads CASSFPPRRDTQYF. The CDR3 DNA reads as TGTGCCAGCAGCTTTCCCCCGCGTCGCGATACGCAGTATTTT.

This rearrangement joins TRBV20-1 to TRBJ2-1, with 14 positions matching TRBD2. The CDR3 loop spans 19 amino acids. Germline CDR1 reads DFQATT; CDR2 reads SNEGSKA (reference sequence). The J segment lost 0 bases and the V segment lost 6 bases, leaving 13 bases of the junction unmatched. The CDR3 sequence is CSAQTSGGVGPSSYNEQFF. CDR3 nucleotide sequence: TGCAGTGCCCAGACTAGCGGGGGGGTTGGCCCAAGCTCCTACAATGAGCAGTTCTTC.

This sequence joins TRBV6-6 and TRBJ1-1, with TRBD1 matching over 10 bases. Per the germline V gene, CDR1 is MNHNY and CDR2 is SVGAGI (reference sequence). This CDR3 has 14 residues. Trimming at V came to 5 bases and at J to 6 bases, leaving 6 bases not matched to a gene. The CDR3 reads CASSERQGASEAFF. CDR3 coding DNA: TGTGCCAGCAGTGAGAGACAGGGGGCATCTGAAGCTTTCTTT.

The rearrangement joins TRBV12-3 or TRBV12-4 to TRBJ2-2; D is perhaps TRBD2 (6 bases). Trimming took off 6 bases at V and 3 bases at J, with 20 bases between the two ends. There are 17 residues in the CDR3. CDR3 bases: TGTGCCAGCAGCCGCTCTCCCGGGCGGGACCACACCGGGGAGCTGTTTTTT. Translation gives CASSRSPGRDHTGELFF.

The table lists this clonotype with a few counts. The chain has TRBV11-2 and TRBJ2-4, with 7 bases that match TRBD1. The end of the DNA is better explained by TRBJ2-5, so the J call may be wrong. The CDR3 contains 15 residues. Germline lookup yields CDR1 SGHAT and CDR2 FQNNGV. The CDR3 DNA reads as TGTGCCAGCAGCTCTTTCCGGGACAGACAAGAGACCCAGTACTTC. Its translation: CASSSFRDRQETQYF.

This clonotype was counted between two and nine times. The chain links TRBV3-1 to TRBJ2-3; 15 bases align to TRBD2. V was clipped by 3 bases and J by 3 bases; unmatched bases: 7. Germline loops: CDR1 LGHDT, CDR2 YNNKEL (reference sequence). The CDR3 spans 18 residues. The CDR3 reads CASSHEGLAGGRTDTQYF. CDR3 coding DNA: TGTGCCAGCAGCCACGAGGGACTAGCGGGGGGAAGGACAGATACGCAGTATTTT.

The sample holds a few counts of this clonotype. The chain is built from TRBV12-3 or TRBV12-4 and TRBJ2-7; no reliable D call. Trimming took 7 bases from V and 0 from J, leaving 16 bases between them. The CDR3 has 15 residues. Here the CDR3 DNA reads TGTGCCAGCATGGGTCTCGGGCAGTCCTCCTACGAGCAGTACTTC. Translation: CASMGLGQSSYEQYF.

The chain recombines TRBV4-1 with TRBJ1-5; D is unresolved. CDR1 is MGHRA, CDR2 YSYEKL, per germline. The CDR3 loop spans 16 amino acids. V was cut by 4 bases and J by 0 bases, with 13 bases left in between. The CDR3 DNA reads as TGCGCCAGCAGCCTCCTTCCACCCGATAGCAATCAGCCCCAGCATTTT. Translating it yields CASSLLPPDSNQPQHF.

Details on this clonotype: The germline gene is not matched at one end of the junction; a read error may be the cause. The chain couples TRBV12-3 or TRBV12-4 to TRBJ2-6; 10 positions match TRBD1. This CDR3 comprises 17 residues. CDR3 sequence reads: CASQPGQGLTGANVPTF. In DNA form, the CDR3 reads TGTGCCAGCCAACCGGGACAGGGGTTAACTGGGGCCAACGTCCCGACTTTC.

As to this clonotype: The junction differs from germline at one of its ends, possibly a read error. This sequence joins TRBV6-5 and TRBJ2-1; D gene unclear. In germline, CDR1 is MNHEY, CDR2 SVGAGI. There are 13 residues in the CDR3. The CDR3 nucleotides read TGTGCCAGCAGAACCGTCGGCTACAGTGAGCAGTTCTTC. This translates into CASRTVGYSEQFF.

The chain couples TRBV7-3 to TRBJ2-2; possible D gene TRBD2, 6 bases. V shed 2 bases and J shed 3 bases, with 10 bases lying between them. This CDR3 is built from 15 residues. Germline V lookup: CDR1 SGHTA, CDR2 FQGTGA. CDR3 residues: CASSLFGGDTGELFF. In nucleotides, the CDR3 is TGTGCCAGCAGCTTATTTGGAGGGGACACCGGGGAGCTGTTTTTT. The full variable domain, rest sourced from reference TRBV7-3 and TRBJ2-2, is GAGVSQTPSNKVTEKGKYVELRCDPISGHTALYWYRQSLGQGPEFLIYFQGTGAADDSGLPNDRFFAVRPEGSVSTLKIQRTERGDSAVYLCASSLFGGDTGELFFGEGSRLTVL.

This clonotype has more than one count but fewer than ten. The rearrangement joins TRBV7-2 to TRBJ2-1, with 13 bases identical to TRBD2. This CDR3 spans 16 amino acids. V lost 5 bases to trimming and J lost 4 bases; unmatched junction nucleotides: 5. Germline V gene lookup returns CDR1 SGHTA and CDR2 FQGNSA. The DNA of the CDR3 is TGTGCCAGCAGCCTAACTAGCGGGGGGGTATACAATGAGCAGTTCTTC. Protein sequence: CASSLTSGGVYNEQFF.

This chain links TRBV3-1 with TRBJ1-3; no definite D call. Germline CDR1 and CDR2: LGHDT and YNNKEL (reference sequence). Deletions cut 6 bases from V and 1 base from J, with 13 bases between. The CDR3 runs 15 residues. CDR3 DNA: TGTGCCAGCAGTGAAATCCATGGATCTGGAAACACCATATATTTT. It specifies CASSEIHGSGNTIYF.